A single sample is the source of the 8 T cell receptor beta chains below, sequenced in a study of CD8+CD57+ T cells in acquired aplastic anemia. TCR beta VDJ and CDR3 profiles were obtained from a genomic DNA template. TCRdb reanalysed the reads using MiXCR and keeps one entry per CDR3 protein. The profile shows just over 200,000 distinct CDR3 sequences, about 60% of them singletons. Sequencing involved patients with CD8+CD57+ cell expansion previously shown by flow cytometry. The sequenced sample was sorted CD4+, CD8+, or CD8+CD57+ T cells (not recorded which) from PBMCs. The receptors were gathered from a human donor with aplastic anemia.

The CDR3 is CASWSTYRSEQYF. The CDR3 coding sequence is TGTGCCAGCTGGTCGACCTACCGCTCCGAGCAGTACTTC. The chain is built from TRBV6-1 and TRBJ2-7; D gene uncertain. V gave up 8 bases and J gave up 6 bases, with 17 bases separating them. The germline V gene encodes CDR1 MNHNS and CDR2 SASEGT. The length of the CDR3 is 13 residues.

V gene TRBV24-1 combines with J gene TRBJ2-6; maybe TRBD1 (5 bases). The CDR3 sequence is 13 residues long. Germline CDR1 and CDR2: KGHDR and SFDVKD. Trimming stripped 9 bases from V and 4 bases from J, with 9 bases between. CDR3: CATGALGANVLTF. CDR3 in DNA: TGTGCCACCGGGGCTCTGGGGGCCAACGTCCTGACTTTC.

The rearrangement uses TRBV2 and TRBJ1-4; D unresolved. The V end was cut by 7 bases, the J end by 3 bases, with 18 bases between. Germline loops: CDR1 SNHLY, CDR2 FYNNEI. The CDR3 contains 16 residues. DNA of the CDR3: TGTGCCAGCACCGAGTTGGGCCAAAGGCCTAATGAAAAACTGTTTTTT. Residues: CASTELGQRPNEKLFF.

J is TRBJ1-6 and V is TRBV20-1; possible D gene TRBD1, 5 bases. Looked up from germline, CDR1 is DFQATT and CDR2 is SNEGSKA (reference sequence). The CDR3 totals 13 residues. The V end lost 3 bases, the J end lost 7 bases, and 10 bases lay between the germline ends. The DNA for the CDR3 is TGCAGTGCTAGTGCGGGGGGGAATTCACCCCTCCACTTT. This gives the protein CSASAGGNSPLHF.

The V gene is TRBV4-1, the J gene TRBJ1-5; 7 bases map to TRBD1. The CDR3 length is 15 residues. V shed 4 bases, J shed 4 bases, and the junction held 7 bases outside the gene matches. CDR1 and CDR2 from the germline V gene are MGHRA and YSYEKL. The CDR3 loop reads CASSRIPGGNQPQHF. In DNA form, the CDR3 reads TGCGCCAGCAGCCGCATCCCAGGGGGGAATCAGCCCCAGCATTTT.

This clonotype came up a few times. In DNA, the CDR3 is TGCGCCAGCACCGGACGGCGGATCTCCTACGAGCAGTACTTC. Translated: CASTGRRISYEQYF. This chain links TRBV10-2 with TRBJ2-7; D uncertain. CDR3 length equals 14 residues. V was cut by 7 bases and J by 0 bases, with 13 bases left in between. Germline assignment: CDR1 WSHSY and CDR2 SAAADI.

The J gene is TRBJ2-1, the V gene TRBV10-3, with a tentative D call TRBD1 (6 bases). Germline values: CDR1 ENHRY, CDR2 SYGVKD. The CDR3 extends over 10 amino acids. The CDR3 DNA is TGTACCACCTTACAGGGTAAAGAGTTCTTC. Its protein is CTTLQGKEFF.

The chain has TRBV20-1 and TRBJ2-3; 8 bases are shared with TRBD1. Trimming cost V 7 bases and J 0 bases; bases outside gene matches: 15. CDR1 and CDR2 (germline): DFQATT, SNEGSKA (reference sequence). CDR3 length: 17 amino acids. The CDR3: CSVSIGQGVSSTDTQYF. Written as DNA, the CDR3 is TGCAGTGTTAGTATAGGACAGGGCGTTTCTAGCACAGATACGCAGTATTTT.